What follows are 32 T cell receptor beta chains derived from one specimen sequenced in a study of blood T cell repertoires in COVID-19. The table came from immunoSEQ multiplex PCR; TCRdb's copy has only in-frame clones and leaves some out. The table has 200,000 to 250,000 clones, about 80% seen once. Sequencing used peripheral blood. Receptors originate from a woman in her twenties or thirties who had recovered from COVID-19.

CDR3: CASSLAGVFYNEQFF. CDR3 bases: TGTGCCAGTTCACTAGCGGGAGTTTTCTACAATGAGCAGTTCTTC. The chain recombines TRBV19 with TRBJ2-1, with 11 positions matching TRBD2. After removal of 8 bases from V and 3 bases from J, the junction contained 6 bases not matched to a gene. This CDR3 is built from 15 residues. Per germline, CDR1 LNHDA and CDR2 SQIVND (reference sequence). Using reference TRBV19 and TRBJ2-1 for the parts outside the CDR3, the full variable domain is DGGITQSPKYLFRKEGQNVTLSCEQNLNHDAMYWYRQDPGQGLRLIYYSQIVNDFQKGDIAEGYSVSREKKESFPLTVTSAQKNPTAFYLCASSLAGVFYNEQFFGPGTRLTVL.

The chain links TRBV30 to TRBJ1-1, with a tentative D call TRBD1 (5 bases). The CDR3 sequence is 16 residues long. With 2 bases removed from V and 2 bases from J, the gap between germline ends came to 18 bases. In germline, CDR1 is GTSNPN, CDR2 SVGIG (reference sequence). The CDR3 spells CAWSTFERGLNTEAFF. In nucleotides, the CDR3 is TGTGCCTGGAGTACGTTTGAAAGGGGATTAAACACTGAAGCTTTCTTT.

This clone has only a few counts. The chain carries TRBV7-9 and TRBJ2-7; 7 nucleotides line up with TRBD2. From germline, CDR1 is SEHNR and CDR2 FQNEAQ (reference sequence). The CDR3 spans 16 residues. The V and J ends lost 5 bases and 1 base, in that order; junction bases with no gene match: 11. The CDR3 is CASSLGASGSSYEQYF. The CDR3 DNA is TGTGCCAGCAGCCTAGGGGCTAGCGGTTCTTCCTACGAGCAGTACTTC.

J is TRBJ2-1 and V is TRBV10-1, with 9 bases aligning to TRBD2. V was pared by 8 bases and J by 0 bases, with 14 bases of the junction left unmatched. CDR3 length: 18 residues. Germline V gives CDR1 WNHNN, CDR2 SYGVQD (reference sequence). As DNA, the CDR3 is TGCGCCAGCGAATCCTATTACCTAGCGGGGCTCTCCTACAATGAGCAGTTCTTC. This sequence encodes CASESYYLAGLSYNEQFF.

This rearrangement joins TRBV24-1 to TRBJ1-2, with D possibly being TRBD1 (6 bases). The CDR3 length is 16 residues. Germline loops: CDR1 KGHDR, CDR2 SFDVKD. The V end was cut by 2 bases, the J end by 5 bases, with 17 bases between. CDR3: CATSDSTSQGTYGYTF. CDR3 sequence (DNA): TGTGCCACCAGTGATTCGACCTCACAGGGAACTTATGGCTACACCTTC.

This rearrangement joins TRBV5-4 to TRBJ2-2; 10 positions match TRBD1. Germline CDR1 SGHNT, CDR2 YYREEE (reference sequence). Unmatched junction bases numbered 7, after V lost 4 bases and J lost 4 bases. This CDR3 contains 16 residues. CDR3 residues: CASSLPGQGSTGELFF. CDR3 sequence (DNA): TGTGCCAGCAGCCTACCGGGACAGGGGAGCACCGGGGAGCTGTTTTTT.

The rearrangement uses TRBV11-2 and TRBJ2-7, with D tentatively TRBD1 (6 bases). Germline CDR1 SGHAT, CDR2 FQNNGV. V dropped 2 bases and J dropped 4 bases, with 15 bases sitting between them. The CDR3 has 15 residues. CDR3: CASSLRGSRVYEQYF. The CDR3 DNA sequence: TGTGCCAGCAGCTTAAGGGGGTCCAGGGTATACGAGCAGTACTTC. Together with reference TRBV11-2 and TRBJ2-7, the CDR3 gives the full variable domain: EAGVAQSPRYKIIEKRQSVAFWCNPISGHATLYWYQQILGQGPKLLIQFQNNGVVDDSQLPKDRFSAERLKGVDSTLKIQPAKLEDSAVYLCASSLRGSRVYEQYFGPGTRLTVT.

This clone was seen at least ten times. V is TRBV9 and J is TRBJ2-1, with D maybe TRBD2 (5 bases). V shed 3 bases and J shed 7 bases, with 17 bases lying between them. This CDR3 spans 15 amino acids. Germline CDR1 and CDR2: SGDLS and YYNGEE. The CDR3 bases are TGTGCCAGCAGCGAGGGTGGGCGGGCACTTAATGAGCAGTTCTTC. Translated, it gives CASSEGGRALNEQFF. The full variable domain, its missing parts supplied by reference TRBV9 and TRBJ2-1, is DSGVTQTPKHLITATGQRVTLRCSPRSGDLSVYWYQQSLDQGLQFLIQYYNGEERAKGNILERFSAQQFPDLHSELNLSSLELGDSALYFCASSEGGRALNEQFFGPGTRLTVL.

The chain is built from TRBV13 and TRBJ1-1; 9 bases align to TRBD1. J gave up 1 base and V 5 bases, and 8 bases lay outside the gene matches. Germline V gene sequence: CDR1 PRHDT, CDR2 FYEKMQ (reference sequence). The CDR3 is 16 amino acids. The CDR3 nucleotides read TGTGCCAGCAGCCCGGACAGGGGAGGGGGGAACACTGAAGCTTTCTTT. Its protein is CASSPDRGGGNTEAFF.

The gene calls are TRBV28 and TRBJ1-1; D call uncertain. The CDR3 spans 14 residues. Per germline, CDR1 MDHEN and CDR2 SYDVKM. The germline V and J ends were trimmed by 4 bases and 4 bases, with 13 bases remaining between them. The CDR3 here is CASSWTLGSTEAFF. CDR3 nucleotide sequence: TGTGCCAGCAGTTGGACTTTGGGGAGCACTGAAGCTTTCTTT.

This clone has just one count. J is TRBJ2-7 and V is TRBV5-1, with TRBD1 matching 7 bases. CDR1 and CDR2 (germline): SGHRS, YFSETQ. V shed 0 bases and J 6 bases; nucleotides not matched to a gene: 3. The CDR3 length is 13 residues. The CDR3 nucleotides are TGCGCCAGCAGCTTGGGACAGGGTGCCGAGCAGTACTTC. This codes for CASSLGQGAEQYF.

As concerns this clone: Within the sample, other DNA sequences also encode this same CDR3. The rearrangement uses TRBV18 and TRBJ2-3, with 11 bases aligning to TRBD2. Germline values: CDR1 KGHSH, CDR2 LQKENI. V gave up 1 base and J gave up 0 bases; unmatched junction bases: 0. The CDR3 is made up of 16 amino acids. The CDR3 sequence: CASSPRLAGSTDTQYF. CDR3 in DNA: TGTGCCAGCTCACCACGACTAGCGGGGAGCACAGATACGCAGTATTTT.

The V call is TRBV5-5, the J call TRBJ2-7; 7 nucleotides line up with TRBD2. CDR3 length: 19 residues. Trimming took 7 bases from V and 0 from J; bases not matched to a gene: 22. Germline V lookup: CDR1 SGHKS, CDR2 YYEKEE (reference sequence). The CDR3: CASDRGRGARAGSSYEQYF. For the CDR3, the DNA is TGTGCCAGCGACCGGGGGAGGGGCGCCCGAGCGGGGAGCTCCTACGAGCAGTACTTC.

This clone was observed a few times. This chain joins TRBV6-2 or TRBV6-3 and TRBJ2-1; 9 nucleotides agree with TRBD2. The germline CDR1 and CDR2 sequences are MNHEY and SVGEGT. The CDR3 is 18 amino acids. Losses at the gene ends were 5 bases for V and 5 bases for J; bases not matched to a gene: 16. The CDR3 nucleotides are TGTGCCAGCAGTGCAACCGGGACTAGCATACCCAAGAACAATGAGCAGTTCTTC. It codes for CASSATGTSIPKNNEQFF.

As DNA, the CDR3 is TGTGCCAGCAGCACCGGGACAGGGGGGTGGGTTGAGCAGTTCTTC. Its translation is CASSTGTGGWVEQFF. The chain employs TRBV3-1 (or the pseudogene TRBV3-2) and TRBJ2-1; 11 positions match TRBD1. V lost 5 bases, J lost 9 bases, and 9 bases stayed unmatched. Per germline, CDR1 LGHDT and CDR2 YNNKEL (reference sequence). This CDR3 has 15 amino acids.

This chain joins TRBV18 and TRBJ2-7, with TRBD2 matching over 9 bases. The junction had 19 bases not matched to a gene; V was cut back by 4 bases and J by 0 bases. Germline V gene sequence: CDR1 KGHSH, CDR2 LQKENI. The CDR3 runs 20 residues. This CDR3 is CASSRNKGSPGTSRSYEQYF. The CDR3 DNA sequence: TGTGCCAGCTCACGGAATAAAGGCTCCCCCGGGACTAGCCGCTCCTACGAGCAGTACTTC.

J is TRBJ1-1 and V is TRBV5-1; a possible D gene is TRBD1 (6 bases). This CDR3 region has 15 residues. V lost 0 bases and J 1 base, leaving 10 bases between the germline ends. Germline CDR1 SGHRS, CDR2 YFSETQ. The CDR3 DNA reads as TGCGCCAGCAGCTTGGTGGGGGCGGGGAACACTGAAGCTTTCTTT. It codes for CASSLVGAGNTEAFF. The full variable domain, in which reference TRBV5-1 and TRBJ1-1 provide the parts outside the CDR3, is KAGVTQTPRYLIKTRGQQVTLSCSPISGHRSVSWYQQTPGQGLQFLFEYFSETQRNKGNFPGRFSGRQFSNSRSEMNVSTLELGDSALYLCASSLVGAGNTEAFFGQGTRLTVV.

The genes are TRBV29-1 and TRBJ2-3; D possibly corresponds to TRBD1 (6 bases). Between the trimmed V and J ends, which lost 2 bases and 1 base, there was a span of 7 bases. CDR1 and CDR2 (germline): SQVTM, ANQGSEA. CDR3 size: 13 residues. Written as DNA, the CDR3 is TGCAGCGTTGAAACAGGGCGCACAGATACGCAGTATTTT. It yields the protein CSVETGRTDTQYF.

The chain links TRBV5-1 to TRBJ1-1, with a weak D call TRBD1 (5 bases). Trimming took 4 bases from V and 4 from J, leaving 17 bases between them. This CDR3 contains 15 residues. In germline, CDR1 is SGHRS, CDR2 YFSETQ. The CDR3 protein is CASSAEGAPSTEAFF. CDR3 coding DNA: TGCGCCAGCAGCGCAGAAGGGGCCCCTAGCACTGAAGCTTTCTTT.

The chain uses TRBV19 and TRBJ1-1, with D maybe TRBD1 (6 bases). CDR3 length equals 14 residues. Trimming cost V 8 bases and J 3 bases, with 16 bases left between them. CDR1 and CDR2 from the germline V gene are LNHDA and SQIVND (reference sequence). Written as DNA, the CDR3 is TGTGCCAGTTCACCGTATCAGGGGCACACTGAAGCTTTCTTT. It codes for CASSPYQGHTEAFF. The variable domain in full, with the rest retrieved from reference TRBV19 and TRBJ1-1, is DGGITQSPKYLFRKEGQNVTLSCEQNLNHDAMYWYRQDPGQGLRLIYYSQIVNDFQKGDIAEGYSVSREKKESFPLTVTSAQKNPTAFYLCASSPYQGHTEAFFGQGTRLTVV.

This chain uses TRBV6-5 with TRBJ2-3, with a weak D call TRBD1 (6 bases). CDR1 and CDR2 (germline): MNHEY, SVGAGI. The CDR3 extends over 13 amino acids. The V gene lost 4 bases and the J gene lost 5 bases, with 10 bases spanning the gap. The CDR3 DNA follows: TGTGCCAGCAGTTTAGGGGGTAGAGATACGCAGTATTTT. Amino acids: CASSLGGRDTQYF.

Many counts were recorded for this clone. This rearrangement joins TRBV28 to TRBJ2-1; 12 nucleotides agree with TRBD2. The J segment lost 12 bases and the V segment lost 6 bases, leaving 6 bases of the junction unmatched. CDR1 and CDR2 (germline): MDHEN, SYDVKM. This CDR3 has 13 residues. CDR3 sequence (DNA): TGTGCCAGCAGGCCACTAGCGGGAGGAGGGCAGTTCTTC. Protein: CASRPLAGGGQFF.

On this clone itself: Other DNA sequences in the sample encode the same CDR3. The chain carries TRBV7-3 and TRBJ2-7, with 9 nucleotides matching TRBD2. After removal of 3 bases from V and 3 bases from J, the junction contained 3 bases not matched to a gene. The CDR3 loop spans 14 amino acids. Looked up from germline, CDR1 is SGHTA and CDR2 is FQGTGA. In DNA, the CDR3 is TGTGCCAGCAGCTTGGGAGCGGGGGGCTACGAGCAGTACTTC. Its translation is CASSLGAGGYEQYF.

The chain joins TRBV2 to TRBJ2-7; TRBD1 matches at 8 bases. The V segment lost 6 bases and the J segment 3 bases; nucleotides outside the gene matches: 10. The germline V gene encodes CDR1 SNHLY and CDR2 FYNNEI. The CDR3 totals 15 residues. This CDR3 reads CASREATGEYYEQYF. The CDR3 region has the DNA TGTGCCAGCAGGGAGGCGACAGGGGAGTACTACGAGCAGTACTTC.

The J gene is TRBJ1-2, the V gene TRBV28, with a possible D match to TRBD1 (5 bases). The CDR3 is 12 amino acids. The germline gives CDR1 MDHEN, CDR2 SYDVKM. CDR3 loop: CVIGGVSYGYTF. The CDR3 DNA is TGTGTAATCGGGGGGGTTTCCTATGGCTACACCTTC.

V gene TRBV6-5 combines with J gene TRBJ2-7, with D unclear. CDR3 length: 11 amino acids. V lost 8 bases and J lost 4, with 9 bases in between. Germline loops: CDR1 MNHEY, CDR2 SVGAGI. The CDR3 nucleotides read TGTGCCAGCCGGAGAGGATACGAGCAGTACTTC. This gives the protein CASRRGYEQYF.

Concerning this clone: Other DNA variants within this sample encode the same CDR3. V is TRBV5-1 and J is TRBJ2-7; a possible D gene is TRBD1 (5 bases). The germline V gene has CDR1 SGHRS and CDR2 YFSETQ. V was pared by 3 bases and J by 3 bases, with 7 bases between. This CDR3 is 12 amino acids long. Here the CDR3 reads CASSYDSYEQYF. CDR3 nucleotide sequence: TGCGCCAGCAGCTATGACAGCTACGAGCAGTACTTC.

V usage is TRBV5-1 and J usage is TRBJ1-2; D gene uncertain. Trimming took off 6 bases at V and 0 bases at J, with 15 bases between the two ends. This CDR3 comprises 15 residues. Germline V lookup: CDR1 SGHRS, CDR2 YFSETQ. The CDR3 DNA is TGCGCCAGCAAAACTTCCGGGAGCCCTAACTATGGCTACACCTTC. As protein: CASKTSGSPNYGYTF.

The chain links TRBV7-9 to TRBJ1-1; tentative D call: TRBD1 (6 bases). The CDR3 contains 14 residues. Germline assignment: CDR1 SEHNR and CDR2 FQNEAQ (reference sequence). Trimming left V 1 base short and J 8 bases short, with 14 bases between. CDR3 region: CASSLGLQGTEAFF. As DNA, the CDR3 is TGTGCCAGCAGCTTAGGGTTGCAGGGGACAGAAGCTTTCTTT.

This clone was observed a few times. The CDR3 spells CASARSGTYEQYF. Here the CDR3 DNA reads TGTGCCAGTGCGCGTAGCGGGACCTACGAGCAGTACTTC. This chain links TRBV18 with TRBJ2-7; 8 bases agree with TRBD2. This CDR3 contains 13 residues. Per the germline V gene, CDR1 is KGHSH and CDR2 is LQKENI. V lost 9 bases and J lost 2; bases outside the gene matches: 6.

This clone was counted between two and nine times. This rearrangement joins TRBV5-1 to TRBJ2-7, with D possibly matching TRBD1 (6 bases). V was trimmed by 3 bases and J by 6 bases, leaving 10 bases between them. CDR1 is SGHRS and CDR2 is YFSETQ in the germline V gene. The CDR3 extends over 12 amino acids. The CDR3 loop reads CASSSGQPEQYF. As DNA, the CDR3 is TGCGCCAGCAGCTCCGGACAGCCCGAGCAGTACTTC.

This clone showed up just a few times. CDR3 amino acids: CASSGLLGQGEYGYTF. DNA of the CDR3: TGTGCCAGCAGCGGACTATTGGGACAGGGGGAATATGGCTACACCTTC. The chain carries TRBV7-9 and TRBJ1-2; the match to TRBD1 covers 11 bases. Germline CDR1 reads SEHNR; CDR2 reads FQNEAQ (reference sequence). Trimming took 5 bases from V and 5 from J; bases not matched to a gene: 10. CDR3 length equals 16 residues. Full variable domain (outside the CDR3, taken from reference TRBV7-9 and TRBJ1-2): DTGVSQNPRHKITKRGQNVTFRCDPISEHNRLYWYRQTLGQGPEFLTYFQNEAQLEKSRLLSDRFSAERPKGSFSTLEIQRTEQGDSAMYLCASSGLLGQGEYGYTFGSGTRLTVV.